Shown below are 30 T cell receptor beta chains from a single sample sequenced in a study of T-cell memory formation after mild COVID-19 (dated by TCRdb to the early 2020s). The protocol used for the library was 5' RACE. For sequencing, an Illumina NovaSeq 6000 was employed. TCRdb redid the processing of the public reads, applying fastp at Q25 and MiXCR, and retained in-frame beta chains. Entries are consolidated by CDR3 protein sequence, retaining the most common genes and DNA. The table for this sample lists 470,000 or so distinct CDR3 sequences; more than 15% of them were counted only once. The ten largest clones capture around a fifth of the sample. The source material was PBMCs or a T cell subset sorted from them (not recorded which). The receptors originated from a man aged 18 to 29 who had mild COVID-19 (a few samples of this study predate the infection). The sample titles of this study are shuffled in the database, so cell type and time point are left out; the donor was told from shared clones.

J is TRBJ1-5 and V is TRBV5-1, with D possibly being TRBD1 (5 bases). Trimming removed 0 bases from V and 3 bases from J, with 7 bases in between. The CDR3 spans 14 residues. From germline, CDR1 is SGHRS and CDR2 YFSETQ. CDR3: CASSLAGTNQPQHF. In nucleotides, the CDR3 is TGCGCCAGCAGCTTGGCCGGGACCAATCAGCCCCAGCATTTT.

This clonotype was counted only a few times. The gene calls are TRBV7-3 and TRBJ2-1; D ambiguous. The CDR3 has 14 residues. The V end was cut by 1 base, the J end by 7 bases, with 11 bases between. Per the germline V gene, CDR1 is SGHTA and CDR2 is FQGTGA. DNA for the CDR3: TGTGCCAGCAGCTTAAACCCCGGGTATAATGAGCAGTTCTTC. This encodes CASSLNPGYNEQFF.

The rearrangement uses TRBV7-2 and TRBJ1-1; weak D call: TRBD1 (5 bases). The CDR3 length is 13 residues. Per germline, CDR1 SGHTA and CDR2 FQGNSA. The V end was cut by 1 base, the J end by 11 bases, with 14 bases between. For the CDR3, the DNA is TGTGCCAGCAGCTTAGTTCGGGGGTTCGAGGCTTTCTTT. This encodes CASSLVRGFEAFF.

CDR3 DNA sequence: TGTGCCAGCAGTTTCAATCAGGCCACAGATACGCAGTATTTT. This encodes CASSFNQATDTQYF. The rearrangement uses TRBV27 and TRBJ2-3, with D unclear. The V gene lost 3 bases and the J gene lost 2 bases, with 9 bases spanning the gap. CDR1 is MNHEY, CDR2 SMNVEV, per germline (reference sequence). The CDR3 spans 14 residues.

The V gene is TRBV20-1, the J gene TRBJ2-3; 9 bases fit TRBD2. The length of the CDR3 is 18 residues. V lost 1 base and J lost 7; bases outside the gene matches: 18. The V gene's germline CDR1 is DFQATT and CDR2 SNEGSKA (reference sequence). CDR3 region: CSARASITYSGGGNTQYF. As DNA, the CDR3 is TGCAGTGCTAGAGCATCAATCACTTATAGCGGGGGTGGGAATACGCAGTATTTT.

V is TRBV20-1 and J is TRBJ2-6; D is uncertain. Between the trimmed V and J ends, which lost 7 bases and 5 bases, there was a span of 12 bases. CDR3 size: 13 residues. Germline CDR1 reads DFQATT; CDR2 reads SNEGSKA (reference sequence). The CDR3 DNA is TGCAGTGTGACGGACGCCCGGGCCAACGTCCTGACTTTC. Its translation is CSVTDARANVLTF.

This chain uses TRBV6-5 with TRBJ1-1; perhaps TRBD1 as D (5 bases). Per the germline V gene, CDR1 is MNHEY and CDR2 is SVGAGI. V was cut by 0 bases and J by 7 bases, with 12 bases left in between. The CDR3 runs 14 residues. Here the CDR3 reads CASSYSSGAFEAFF. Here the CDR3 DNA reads TGTGCCAGCAGTTACTCGAGTGGGGCTTTTGAAGCTTTCTTT.

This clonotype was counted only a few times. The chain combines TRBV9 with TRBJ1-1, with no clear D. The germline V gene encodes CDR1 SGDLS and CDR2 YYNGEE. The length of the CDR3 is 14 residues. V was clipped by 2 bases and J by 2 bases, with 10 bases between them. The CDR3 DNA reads TGTGCCAGCAGCGTCCTGAGGCTAAACACTGAAGCTTTCTTT. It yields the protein CASSVLRLNTEAFF.

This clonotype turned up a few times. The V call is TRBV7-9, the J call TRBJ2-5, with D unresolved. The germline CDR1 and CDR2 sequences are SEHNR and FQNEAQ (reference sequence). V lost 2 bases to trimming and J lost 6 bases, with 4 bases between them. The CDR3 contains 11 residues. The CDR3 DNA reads TGTGCCAGCAGCTTATTCCAGACCCAGTACTTC. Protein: CASSLFQTQYF.

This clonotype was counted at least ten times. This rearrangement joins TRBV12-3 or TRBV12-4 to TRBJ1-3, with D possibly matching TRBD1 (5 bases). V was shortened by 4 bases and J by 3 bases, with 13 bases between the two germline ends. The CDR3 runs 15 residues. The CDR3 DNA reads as TGTGCCAGCAGTTCCCAGGGCTTGGATGGAAACACCATATATTTT. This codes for CASSSQGLDGNTIYF.

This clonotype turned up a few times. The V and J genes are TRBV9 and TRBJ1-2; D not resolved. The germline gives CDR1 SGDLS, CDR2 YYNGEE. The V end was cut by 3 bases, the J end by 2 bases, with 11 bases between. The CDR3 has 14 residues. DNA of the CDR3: TGTGCCAGCAGCGCCGACATGCTAAACTATGGCTACACCTTC. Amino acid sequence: CASSADMLNYGYTF.

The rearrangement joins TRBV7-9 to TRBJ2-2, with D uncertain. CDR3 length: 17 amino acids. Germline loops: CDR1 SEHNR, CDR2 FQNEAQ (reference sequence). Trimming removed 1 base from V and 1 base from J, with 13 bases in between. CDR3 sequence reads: CASSLVARIVNTGELFF. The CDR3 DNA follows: TGTGCCAGCAGCTTAGTCGCCAGAATTGTGAACACCGGGGAGCTGTTTTTT.

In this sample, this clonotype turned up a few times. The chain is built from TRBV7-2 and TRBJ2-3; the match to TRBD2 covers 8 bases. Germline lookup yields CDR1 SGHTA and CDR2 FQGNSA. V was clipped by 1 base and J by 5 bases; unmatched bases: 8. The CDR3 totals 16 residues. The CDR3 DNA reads TGTGCCAGCAGCTTAGAATTAGCCCGGGGGGGAGATACGCAGTATTTT. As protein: CASSLELARGGDTQYF.

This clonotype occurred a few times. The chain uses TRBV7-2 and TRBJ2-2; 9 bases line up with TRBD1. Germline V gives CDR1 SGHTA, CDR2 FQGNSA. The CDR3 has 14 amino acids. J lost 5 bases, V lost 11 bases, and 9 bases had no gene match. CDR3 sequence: CAERDREPTGELFF. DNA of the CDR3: TGTGCCGAGAGGGACAGGGAACCGACCGGGGAGCTGTTTTTT.

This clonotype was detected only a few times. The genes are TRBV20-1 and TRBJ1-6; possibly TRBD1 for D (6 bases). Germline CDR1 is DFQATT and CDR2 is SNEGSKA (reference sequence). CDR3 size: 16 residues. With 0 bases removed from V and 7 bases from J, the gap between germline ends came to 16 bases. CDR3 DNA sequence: TGCAGTGCTAGAGATCGAAGGGGGGCGACCAATTCACCCCTCCACTTT. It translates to CSARDRRGATNSPLHF.

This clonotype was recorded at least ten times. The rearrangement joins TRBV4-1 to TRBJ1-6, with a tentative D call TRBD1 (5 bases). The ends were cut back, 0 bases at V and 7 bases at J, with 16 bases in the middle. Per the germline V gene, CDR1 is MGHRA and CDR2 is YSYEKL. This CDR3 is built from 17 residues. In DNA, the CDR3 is TGCGCCAGCAGCCAAGATTCCCAGTCCGAGGGGAATTCACCCCTCCACTTT. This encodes CASSQDSQSEGNSPLHF.

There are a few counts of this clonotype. The CDR3, as DNA: TGTGCCAGCAGCCAAGATTGGGTTTATCAGCCCCAGCATTTT. It codes for CASSQDWVYQPQHF. V and J are TRBV3-1 and TRBJ1-5; no firm D call. The V end was cut by 0 bases, the J end by 5 bases, with 8 bases between. The CDR3 sequence is 14 residues long. Germline lookup yields CDR1 LGHDT and CDR2 YNNKEL (reference sequence).

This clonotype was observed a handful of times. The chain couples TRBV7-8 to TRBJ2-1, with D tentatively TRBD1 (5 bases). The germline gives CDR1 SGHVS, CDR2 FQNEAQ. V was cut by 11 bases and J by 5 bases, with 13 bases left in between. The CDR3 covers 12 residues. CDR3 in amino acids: CAGATDDNEQFF. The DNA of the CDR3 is TGTGCCGGAGCGACAGACGACAATGAGCAGTTCTTC.

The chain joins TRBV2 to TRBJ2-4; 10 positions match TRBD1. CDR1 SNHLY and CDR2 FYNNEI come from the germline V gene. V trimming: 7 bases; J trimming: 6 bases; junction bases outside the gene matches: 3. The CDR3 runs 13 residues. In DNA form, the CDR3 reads TGTGCCAGCACCGGGACAGGGGTAAACATTCAGTACTTC. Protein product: CASTGTGVNIQYF.

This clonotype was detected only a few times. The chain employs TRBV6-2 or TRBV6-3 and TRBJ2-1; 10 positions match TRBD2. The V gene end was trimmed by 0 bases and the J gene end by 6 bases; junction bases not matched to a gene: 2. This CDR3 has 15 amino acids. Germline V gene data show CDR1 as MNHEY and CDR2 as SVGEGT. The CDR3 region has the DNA TGTGCCAGCAGTTACTCCCAGCGGGGGGGCAATGAGCAGTTCTTC. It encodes CASSYSQRGGNEQFF.

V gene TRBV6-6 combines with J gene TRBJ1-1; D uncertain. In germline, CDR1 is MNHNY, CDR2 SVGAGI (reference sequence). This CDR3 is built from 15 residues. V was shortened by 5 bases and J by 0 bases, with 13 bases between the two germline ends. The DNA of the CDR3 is TGTGCCAGCAGTCCCCGGGCCCTGGTGAACACTGAAGCTTTCTTT. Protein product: CASSPRALVNTEAFF.

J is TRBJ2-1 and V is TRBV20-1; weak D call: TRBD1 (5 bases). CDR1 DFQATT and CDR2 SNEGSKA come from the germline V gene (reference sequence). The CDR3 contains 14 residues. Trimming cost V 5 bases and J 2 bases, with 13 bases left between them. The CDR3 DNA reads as TGCAGTGCTGGGGCGTGTGCCCCCTACAATGAGCAGTTCTTC. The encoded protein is CSAGACAPYNEQFF.

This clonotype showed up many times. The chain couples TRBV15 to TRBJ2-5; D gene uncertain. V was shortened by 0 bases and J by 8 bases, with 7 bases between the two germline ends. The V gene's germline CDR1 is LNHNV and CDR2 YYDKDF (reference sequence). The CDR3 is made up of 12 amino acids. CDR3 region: CATSRDIETQYF. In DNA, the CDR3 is TGTGCCACCAGCAGAGATATTGAAACCCAGTACTTC.

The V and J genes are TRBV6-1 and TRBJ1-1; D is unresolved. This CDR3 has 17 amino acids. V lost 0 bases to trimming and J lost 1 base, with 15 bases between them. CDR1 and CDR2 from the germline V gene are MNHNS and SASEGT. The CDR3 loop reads CASSEAGSVRANTEAFF. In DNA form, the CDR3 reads TGTGCCAGCAGTGAAGCTGGGAGTGTCAGAGCGAACACTGAAGCTTTCTTT.

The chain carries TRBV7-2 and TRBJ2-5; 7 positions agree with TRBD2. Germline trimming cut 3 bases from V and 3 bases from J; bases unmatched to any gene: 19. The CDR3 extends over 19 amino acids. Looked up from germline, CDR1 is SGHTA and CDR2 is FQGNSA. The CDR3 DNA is TGTGCCAGCAGCTTTATTCTGGGTCGCGCGGGGGATAGCGAAGAGACCCAGTACTTC. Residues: CASSFILGRAGDSEETQYF.

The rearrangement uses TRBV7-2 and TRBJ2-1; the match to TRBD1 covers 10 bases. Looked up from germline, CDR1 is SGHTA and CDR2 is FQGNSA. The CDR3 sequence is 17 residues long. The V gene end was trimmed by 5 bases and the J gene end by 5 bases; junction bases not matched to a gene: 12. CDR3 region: CASSRATGTGAHNEQFF. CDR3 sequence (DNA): TGTGCCAGCAGCCGAGCTACCGGGACAGGGGCACACAATGAGCAGTTCTTC.

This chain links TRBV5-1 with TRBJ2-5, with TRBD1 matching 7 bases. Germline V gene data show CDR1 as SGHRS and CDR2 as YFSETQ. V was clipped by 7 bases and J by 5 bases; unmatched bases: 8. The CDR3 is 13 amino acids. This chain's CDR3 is CASGTGVMETQYF. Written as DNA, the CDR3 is TGCGCCAGCGGAACAGGGGTAATGGAGACCCAGTACTTC. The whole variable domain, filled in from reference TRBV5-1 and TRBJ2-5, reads KAGVTQTPRYLIKTRGQQVTLSCSPISGHRSVSWYQQTPGQGLQFLFEYFSETQRNKGNFPGRFSGRQFSNSRSEMNVSTLELGDSALYLCASGTGVMETQYFGPGTRLLVL.

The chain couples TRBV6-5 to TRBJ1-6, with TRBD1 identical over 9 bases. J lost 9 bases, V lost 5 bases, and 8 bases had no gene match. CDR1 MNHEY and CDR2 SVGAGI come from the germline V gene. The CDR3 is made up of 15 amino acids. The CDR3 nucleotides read TGTGCCAGCAGTCCCCGGACAGGGGTGCGTTCACCCCTCCACTTT. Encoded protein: CASSPRTGVRSPLHF.

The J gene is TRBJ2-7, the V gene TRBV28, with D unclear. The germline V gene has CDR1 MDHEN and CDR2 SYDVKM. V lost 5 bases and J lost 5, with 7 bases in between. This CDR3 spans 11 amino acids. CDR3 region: CASSQRDEQYV. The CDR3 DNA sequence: TGTGCCAGCAGTCAAAGGGACGAGCAGTACGTC.

CDR3 in DNA: TGTGCCAGCGGCGGGGGGGCCGAAGATACGCAGTATTTT. Translated: CASGGGAEDTQYF. V gene TRBV7-9 combines with J gene TRBJ2-3, with 9 bases fitting TRBD2. Germline-derived CDR1 and CDR2 are SEHNR and FQNEAQ (reference sequence). The CDR3 covers 13 residues. V lost 8 bases, J lost 5 bases, and 5 bases stayed unmatched.